Listed below are T cell receptor beta chains from one sample, sequenced in a study of T cell changes during pregnancy in multiple sclerosis. Produced via immunoSEQ multiplex PCR; TCRdb's table is partial and in-frame only. In the table there are about 75,000 clones, approximately 93% of which are singletons. The input for sequencing was CD4+ T cells from peripheral blood mononuclear cells, taken after pregnancy. Receptors originate from a female donor with multiple sclerosis, enrolled in a pregnancy study. CDR3s include the opening cysteine and the closing phenylalanine or tryptophan. Each record gives: CDR3 length, D gene, J gene, V gene, clone size, CDR3 protein, CDR3 DNA. A D gene is named only where the DNA matches it firmly. Size tells how often a clone was seen (once, few, many) or the class of an expanded clone, and some rows leave it out.

>13|.|TRBJ2-1|TRBV18|.
CASSPIATNEQFF
TGTGCCAGCTCACCGATAGCAACCAATGAGCAGTTCTTC
>10|.|TRBJ1-4|TRBV20-1|.
CSAPRTDSVF
TGCAGTGCACCCCGGACGGACTCGGTTTTT
>14|TRBD2|TRBJ2-3|TRBV29-1|.
CSVVRLAGTDTQYF
TGCAGCGTTGTACGGCTAGCGGGGACAGATACGCAGTATTTT
>13|.|TRBJ2-5|TRBV4-1|.
CASSQAAAETQYF
TGCGCCAGCAGCCAAGCTGCTGCGGAGACCCAGTACTTC
>15|.|TRBJ2-7|TRBV2|.
CASIALFMHSYEQYF
TGTGCCAGCATAGCCCTATTTATGCACTCCTACGAGCAGTACTTC
>15|TRBD1|TRBJ2-5|TRBV19|once
CASSNPGQGSETQYF
TGTGCCAGTAGTAATCCGGGACAGGGCTCAGAGACCCAGTACTTC
>15|TRBD1|TRBJ2-3|TRBV18|.
CASSPGQGEKDTQYF
TGTGCCAGCTCTCCGGGACAGGGGGAGAAAGATACGCAGTATTTT
>15|TRBD1|TRBJ2-7|TRBV7-2|.
CASSLGGGQGYEQYF
TGTGCCAGCAGCTTAGGGGGGGGACAGGGCTACGAGCAGTACTTC
>14|TRBD2|TRBJ2-1|TRBV7-8|.
CASGTSGAYNEQFF
TGTGCCAGCGGGACTAGCGGGGCTTACAATGAGCAGTTCTTC
>14|.|TRBJ2-5|TRBV7-2|.
CASSSYYGEETQYF
TGTGCCAGCAGCTCCTATTACGGAGAAGAGACCCAGTACTTC
>16|.|TRBJ2-3|TRBV9|.
CASSVLPGAFTDTQYF
TGTGCCAGCAGCGTCCTGCCAGGGGCGTTCACAGATACGCAGTATTTT
>15|.|TRBJ2-3|TRBV11-2|.
CASSPRGQLTDTQYF
TGTGCCAGCAGCCCCCGGGGACAACTAACAGATACGCAGTATTTT
>15|TRBD1|TRBJ2-7|TRBV5-1|.
CASSLGRGQVTEQYF
TGCGCCAGCAGCTTGGGAAGAGGACAGGTCACCGAGCAGTACTTC
>11|.|TRBJ2-3|TRBV2|.
CASREQSTQYF
TGTGCCAGCAGGGAGCAGAGTACGCAGTATTTT
>13|.|TRBJ2-7|TRBV28|.
CASSLSVAYEQYF
TGTGCCAGCAGTTTATCGGTGGCCTACGAGCAGTACTTC
>13|TRBD1|TRBJ2-1|TRBV10-3|.
CAILPDRGNEQFF
TGTGCCATCCTTCCCGACAGGGGCAATGAGCAGTTCTTC
>14|.|TRBJ2-7|TRBV5-1|.
CASSFRDPRYEQYF
TGCGCCAGCAGCTTCCGGGATCCTCGCTACGAGCAGTACTTC
>15|TRBD2|TRBJ2-2|TRBV5-1|.
CASRSGLADTGELFF
TGCGCCAGCAGGTCCGGACTAGCGGACACCGGGGAGCTGTTTTTT
>14|.|TRBJ1-2|TRBV9|.
CASSVGQGNYGYTF
TGTGCCAGCAGCGTAGGGCAGGGCAACTATGGCTACACCTTC
>16|.|TRBJ2-1|TRBV15|.
CATSRDLATSYNEQFF
TGTGCCACCAGCAGAGATTTGGCCACCTCCTACAATGAGCAGTTCTTC
>17|TRBD1|TRBJ1-1|TRBV5-4|.
CASSSLGQGAVGTEAFF
TGTGCCAGCAGCTCTCTCGGACAGGGGGCCGTCGGGACTGAAGCTTTCTTT
>14|TRBD2|TRBJ2-7|TRBV7-8|.
CASSLAGGRYEQYF
TGTGCCAGCAGTCTAGCGGGAGGACGCTACGAGCAGTACTTC
>13|.|TRBJ2-7|TRBV5-4|.
CAMKRGGSYEQYF
TGTGCCATGAAAAGAGGTGGGTCCTACGAGCAGTACTTC
>16|TRBD1|TRBJ2-7|TRBV5-1|.
CASSLAWDRGSYEQYF
TGCGCCAGCAGCTTGGCCTGGGACAGGGGGTCCTACGAGCAGTACTTC
>13|TRBD1|TRBJ1-2|TRBV7-9|.
CASSFDRAYGYTF
TGTGCCAGCAGCTTCGACAGGGCCTATGGCTACACCTTC
>16|.|TRBJ1-1|TRBV5-1|.
CASSWGTGILDTEAFF
TGCGCCAGCAGCTGGGGCACAGGGATCTTGGACACTGAAGCTTTCTTT